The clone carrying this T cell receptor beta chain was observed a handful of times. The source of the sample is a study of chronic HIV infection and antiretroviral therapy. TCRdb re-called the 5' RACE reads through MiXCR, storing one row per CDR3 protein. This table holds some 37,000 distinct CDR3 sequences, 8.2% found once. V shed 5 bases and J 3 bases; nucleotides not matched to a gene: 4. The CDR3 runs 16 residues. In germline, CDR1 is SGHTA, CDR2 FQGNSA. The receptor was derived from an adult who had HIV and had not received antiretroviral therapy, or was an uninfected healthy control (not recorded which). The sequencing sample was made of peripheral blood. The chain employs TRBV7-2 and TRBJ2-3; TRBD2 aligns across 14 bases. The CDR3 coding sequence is TGTGCCAGCAGCACGGGACTAGCGGGAGTAACAGATACGCAGTATTTT. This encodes CASSTGLAGVTDTQYF.